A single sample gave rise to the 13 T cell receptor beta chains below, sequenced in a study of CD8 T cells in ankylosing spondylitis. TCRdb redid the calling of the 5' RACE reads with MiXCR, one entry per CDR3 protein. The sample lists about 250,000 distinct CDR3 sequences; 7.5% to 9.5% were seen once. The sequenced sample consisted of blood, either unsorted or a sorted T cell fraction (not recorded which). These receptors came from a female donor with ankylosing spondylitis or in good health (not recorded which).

This chain's CDR3 is CASSANRGREGIEQYF. CDR3 DNA: TGTGCCAGCAGCGCAAACCGTGGGCGGGAGGGGATCGAGCAGTACTTC. J is TRBJ2-7 and V is TRBV7-2, with 9 bases aligning to TRBD2. V trimming: 5 bases; J trimming: 6 bases; junction bases outside the gene matches: 14. CDR1 and CDR2 from the germline V gene are SGHTA and FQGNSA. This CDR3 comprises 16 residues. Supplemented by reference TRBV7-2 and TRBJ2-7, the full variable domain reads GAGVSQSPSNKVTEKGKDVELRCDPISGHTALYWYRQSLGQGLEFLIYFQGNSAPDKSGLPSDRFSAERTGGSVSTLTIQRTQQEDSAVYLCASSANRGREGIEQYFGPGTRLTVT.

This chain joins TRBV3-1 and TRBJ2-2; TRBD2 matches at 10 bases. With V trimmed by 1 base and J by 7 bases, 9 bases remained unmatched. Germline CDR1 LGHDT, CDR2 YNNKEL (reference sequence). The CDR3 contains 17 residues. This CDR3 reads CASSQGVASGSNGELFF. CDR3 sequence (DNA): TGTGCCAGCAGCCAAGGGGTGGCTAGCGGGAGCAACGGGGAGCTGTTTTTT.

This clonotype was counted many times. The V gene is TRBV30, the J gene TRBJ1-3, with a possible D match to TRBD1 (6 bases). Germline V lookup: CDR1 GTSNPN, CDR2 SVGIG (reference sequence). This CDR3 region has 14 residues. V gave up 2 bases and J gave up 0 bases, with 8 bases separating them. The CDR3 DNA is TGTGCCTGGAGTCCGGACAGCTCTGGAAACACCATATATTTT. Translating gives CAWSPDSSGNTIYF.

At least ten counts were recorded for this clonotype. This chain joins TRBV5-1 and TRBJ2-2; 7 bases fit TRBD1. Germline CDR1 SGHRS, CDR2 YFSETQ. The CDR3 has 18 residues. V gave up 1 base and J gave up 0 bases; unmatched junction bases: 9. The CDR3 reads CASSLTGVRTANTGELFF. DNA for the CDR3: TGCGCCAGCAGCTTGACAGGGGTCAGGACAGCGAACACCGGGGAGCTGTTTTTT. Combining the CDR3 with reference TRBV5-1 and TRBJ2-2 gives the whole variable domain KAGVTQTPRYLIKTRGQQVTLSCSPISGHRSVSWYQQTPGQGLQFLFEYFSETQRNKGNFPGRFSGRQFSNSRSEMNVSTLELGDSALYLCASSLTGVRTANTGELFFGEGSRLTVL.

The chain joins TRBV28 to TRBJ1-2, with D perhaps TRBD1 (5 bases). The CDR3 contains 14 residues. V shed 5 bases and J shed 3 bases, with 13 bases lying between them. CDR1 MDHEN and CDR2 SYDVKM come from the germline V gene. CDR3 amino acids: CASSPRRGDYGYTF. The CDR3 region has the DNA TGTGCCAGCAGTCCCCGGAGGGGAGACTATGGCTACACCTTC.

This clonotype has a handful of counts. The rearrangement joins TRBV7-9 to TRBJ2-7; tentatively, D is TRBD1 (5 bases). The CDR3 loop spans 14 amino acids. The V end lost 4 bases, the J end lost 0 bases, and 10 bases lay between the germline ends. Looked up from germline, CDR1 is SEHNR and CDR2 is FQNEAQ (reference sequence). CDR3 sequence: CASSSRQNSYEQYF. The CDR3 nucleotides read TGTGCCAGCAGCTCACGACAGAACTCCTACGAGCAGTACTTC.

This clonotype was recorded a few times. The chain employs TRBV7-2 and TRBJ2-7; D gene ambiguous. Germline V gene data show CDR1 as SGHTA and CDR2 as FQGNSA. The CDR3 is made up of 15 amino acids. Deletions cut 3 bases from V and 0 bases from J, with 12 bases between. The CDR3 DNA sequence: TGTGCCAGCAGCTTTATCGCCTCTAACTCCTACGAGCAGTACTTC. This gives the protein CASSFIASNSYEQYF.

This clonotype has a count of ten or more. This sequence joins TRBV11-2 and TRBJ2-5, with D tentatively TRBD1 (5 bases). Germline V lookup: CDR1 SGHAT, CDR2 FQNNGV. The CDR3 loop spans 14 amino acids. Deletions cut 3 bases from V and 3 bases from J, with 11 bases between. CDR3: CASSFRVQEETQYF. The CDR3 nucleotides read TGTGCCAGCAGCTTCAGGGTCCAGGAAGAGACCCAGTACTTC. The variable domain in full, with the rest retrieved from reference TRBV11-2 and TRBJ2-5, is EAGVAQSPRYKIIEKRQSVAFWCNPISGHATLYWYQQILGQGPKLLIQFQNNGVVDDSQLPKDRFSAERLKGVDSTLKIQPAKLEDSAVYLCASSFRVQEETQYFGPGTRLLVL.

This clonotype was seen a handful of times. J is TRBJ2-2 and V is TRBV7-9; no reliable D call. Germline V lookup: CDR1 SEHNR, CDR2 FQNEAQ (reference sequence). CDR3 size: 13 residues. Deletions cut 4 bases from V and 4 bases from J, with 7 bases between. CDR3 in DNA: TGTGCCAGCAGCTCCCGTTTCACCGGGGAGCTGTTTTTT. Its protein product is CASSSRFTGELFF. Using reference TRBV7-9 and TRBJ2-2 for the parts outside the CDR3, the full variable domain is DTGVSQNPRHKITKRGQNVTFRCDPISEHNRLYWYRQTLGQGPEFLTYFQNEAQLEKSRLLSDRFSAERPKGSFSTLEIQRTEQGDSAMYLCASSSRFTGELFFGEGSRLTVL.

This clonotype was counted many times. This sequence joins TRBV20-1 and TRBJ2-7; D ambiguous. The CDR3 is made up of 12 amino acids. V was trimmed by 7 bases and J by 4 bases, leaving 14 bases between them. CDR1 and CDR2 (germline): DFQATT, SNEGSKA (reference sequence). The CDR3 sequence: CSVRGQQYEQYF. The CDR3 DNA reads TGCAGTGTACGAGGCCAGCAATACGAGCAGTACTTC.

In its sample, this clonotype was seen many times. CDR3 in amino acids: CSARPPRGAQWNEQFF. CDR3 nucleotide sequence: TGCAGTGCTAGACCTCCGCGGGGGGCGCAGTGGAATGAGCAGTTCTTC. V usage is TRBV20-1 and J usage is TRBJ2-1, with 8 nucleotides matching TRBD2. CDR3 length: 16 residues. CDR1 and CDR2 (germline): DFQATT, SNEGSKA (reference sequence). Germline trimming cut 2 bases from V and 7 bases from J; bases unmatched to any gene: 13.

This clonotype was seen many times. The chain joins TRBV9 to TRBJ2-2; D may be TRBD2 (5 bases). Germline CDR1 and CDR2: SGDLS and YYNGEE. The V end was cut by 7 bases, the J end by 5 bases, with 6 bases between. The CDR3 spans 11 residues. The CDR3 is CASGETGELFF. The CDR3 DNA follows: TGTGCCAGCGGGGAGACCGGGGAGCTGTTTTTT.

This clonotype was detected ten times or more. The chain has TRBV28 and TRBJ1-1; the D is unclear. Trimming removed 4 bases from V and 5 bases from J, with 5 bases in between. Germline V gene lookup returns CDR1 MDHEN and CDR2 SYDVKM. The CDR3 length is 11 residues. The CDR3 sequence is CASSYQTEAFF. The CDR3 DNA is TGTGCCAGCAGTTATCAAACTGAAGCTTTCTTT.